The text below deals with one T cell receptor beta chain. At least ten counts were recorded for this clonotype. Its recognized antigen is unknown. Per-base qualities were not stored, and no clone one base away is much larger. Looking up the germline V gene (reference sequence) yields CDR1 SEHNR and CDR2 FQNEAQ. Spanning cysteine to phenylalanine, the CDR3 consists of 17 amino acids. The read is trimmed to its CDR3 DNA, 51 bases read in frame from base 1. Germline trimming amounts to 5 bases on V and 0 bases on J, with 6 as the count of junction bases outside the gene matches. Synthesis of TCR cDNA relied on 5'RACE template switching, a step that introduced a universal primer site along with unique molecular identifiers. Priming of cDNA synthesis was performed from both the TCR alpha and TCR beta constant segments. Library amplification used two PCR steps, and the second PCR step added sample barcodes and sequencing adapters. Sequencing of the libraries was done on either Illumina HiSeq 2500 (2x100 bp) or NovaSeq (2x150 bp). The authors processed their data as follows. MIGEC handled demultiplexing of reads and collapsing into UMI consensus sequences, while MiXCR performed V(D)J alignment. Vaccine-responding clonotypes were defined with edgeR using replicate PBMC samples, requiring FDR below 0.01 and a log2 fold change above 5 up to day 15. Each bulk clonotype received a CD4 or CD8 identity based on whether the sequenced CD4 or CD8 repertoire contained that clonotype at higher abundance. TCRdb reprocessed the public reads (quality trimming at Q25 with fastp, clone calling with MiXCR) and kept in-frame beta chains. Rows with a matching CDR3 protein are joined into one entry that keeps the most common DNA and genes. TCRdb's processing, not the study's, gives the V and J calls here. Present in this sample are about 210,000 distinct CDR3 sequences, about 7% of which were seen just once. The ten largest clones add up to about 1% of the sample.

The record originates from a study of T cells after yellow fever vaccination (dated by TCRdb to 2018 to 2020). As for the study more broadly: Libraries from fractions with low cell numbers were prepared with the SMART-Seq v4 Ultra Low Input RNA kit. To follow T-cell clones before and after primary and booster YFV17D yellow fever vaccination, bulk TCR alpha and beta repertoires were sequenced over time. Two healthy male donors, one aged 18 to 29 and one aged 30 to 40 years, made up the cohort. Blood was drawn at multiple timepoints before and after primary and secondary immunization, with bulk PBMC replicates and cell subsets isolated.

Reading the label with the study, this specimen's treatment or condition is: live attenuated yellow fever vaccine strain. A standard Ficoll-Paque protocol was used to isolate PBMCs from peripheral blood. CD4 and CD8 T-cell fractions were isolated with Dynabeads CD4 and CD8 positive selection kits. RNA was extracted with TriZol from bulk PBMCs, CD4 and CD8 fractions, and dextramer-positive and dextramer-negative fractions. On the study overall, not on this receptor specifically: Most clones expanded after primary vaccination were re-detected after the booster (around 96% of CD4 and 80% to 90% of CD8), suggesting broad memory maintenance. Because only a couple of donors were included in the study, the extent to which the findings can be generalized is limited. Compared with the primary T-cell response, the secondary T-cell response was weaker but faster, peaking on day 5 rather than day 15. Computational filtering was needed because FACS-sorted repertoires could contain abundant contaminating clonotypes from the bulk population. A small fraction of clonotypes appeared in both the CD4 and CD8 compartments, likely as a result of convergent recombination.

This TCR was sampled from a man aged 25-45 years who received the YFV17D yellow fever vaccine. The sample here was CD4+ T cells sorted from PBMCs, taken on the day of the yellow fever booster vaccination. The V and J genes are TRBV7-9 and TRBJ2-1, with 11 bases in between that match TRBD2. This receptor has the CDR3 CASSPIGTSGSYNEQFF. The base sequence is TGTGCCAGCAGCCCCATTGGGACTAGCGGCTCCTACAATGAGCAGTTCTTC.